This T cell receptor beta chain was captured in a study of molecular identifiers for immune sequencing clone quantification. General study points: Same-barcode identical TCR molecules could make highly expanded clones look smaller than they are. The share of molecules held by clones above 20 RNA copies was over 97% in effector cells and under 1% in naive cells.

Sorting isolated naive CD8 T cells as CD8+CD4-CCR7+CD45RA+ events. CDR1 is SGHAT and CDR2 is FQNNGV in the germline V gene. This CDR3 region has 16 residues. Trimming took 5 bases from V and 4 from J; bases not matched to a gene: 13. A note on this clonotype: What it binds is unknown.

It was with previously described methods and listed TCR primers that bulk TCR libraries were made. In TCRdb, the PCR reads were re-called with MiXCR into one record per CDR3 protein. There are hundreds of thousands of distinct CDR3 sequences in the sample; about 25% occur only once, and 0.78% lies in the top ten. The rearrangement links TRBV11-2 to TRBJ1-1; TRBD1 matches 7 bases. The receptor comes from a human donor in good health. Some libraries in this study had Jurkat cell RNA spiked in. Source material: naive CD8+ T cells from blood, with Jurkat cell RNA spiked in. Subset of the sample: FACS-sorted CD8+CD4-CCR7+CD45RA+ naive T cells. The CDR3 reads CASSQSISTGSTEAFF. The CDR3 region has the DNA TGTGCCAGCAGCCAAAGTATATCGACAGGGAGCACTGAAGCTTTCTTT. The full variable domain, its missing parts supplied by reference TRBV11-2 and TRBJ1-1, is EAGVAQSPRYKIIEKRQSVAFWCNPISGHATLYWYQQILGQGPKLLIQFQNNGVVDDSQLPKDRFSAERLKGVDSTLKIQPAKLEDSAVYLCASSQSISTGSTEAFFGQGTRLTVV.